Below, one TCR beta chain is given with its context. In this sample, this clone turned up once. Its antigen target is currently unknown. Within one base of it there is no much larger clone, and no base qualities were kept. TCR CDR3 regions were amplified from genomic DNA by multiplex PCR using the deep immunoSEQ assay. Extracted genomic DNA from each cell subset was distributed evenly across all wells of several immunoSEQ 96-well plates, and each plate was treated as a replicate. Each replicate PCR for sorted subsets received roughly 0.2 ug genomic DNA, equal to about 30,000 T cell genomes. The purified libraries were quantified using a Qubit 3.0 fluorometer, sized with a Bioanalyzer 2100, and then quantified again using the KAPA Library Quantification kit. Every immunoSEQ 96-well plate was sequenced on a separate single-read 150-cycle Illumina NextSeq 550 flow cell. In the authors' own workflow: The immunoSEQ output contained only junctional sequences without quality scores, so filtering could not match that applied to full-length reads. Sequences were annotated with PyIR, a Python wrapper for IgBLAST v1.9, and V/J genes and CDR3 were assigned using IMGT germline references. Reads were removed for weak V/J assignments (E-value above 1e-6), missing CDR3, stop codons, out-of-frame junctions, or ambiguous translated residues. V3J clonotypes were defined as sequences sharing the same inferred V gene, J gene, and CDR3 amino acid sequence. The percentage overlap between two repertoires was calculated by dividing the number of shared unique clonotypes by the size of the smaller repertoire. RTK rarefaction, the Chao1 estimator, and Recon v2.1 estimates of unobserved clonotypes were used to assess repertoire richness. Generation probabilities were computed with OLGA for all TCRbeta clonotypes obtained by the gDNA method from a handful of donors. This immuneACCESS table, as held by TCRdb, lists in-frame sequences with V and J called but not all clones. Of the missing ones, under half trace to an unresolved V gene in checked studies; the others have no known cause. That table furnishes V, J and clone size, whereas the DNA furnished D and trimming. Recorded for this sample are 550,000 to 700,000 clones; roughly 72% of them occurred a single time. The ten largest clones capture 1.5% to 2% of the sample.

This sample is drawn from a study of shared clonotypes between healthy human individuals (dated by TCRdb to about 2020). Turning to the overall study: Three men and a couple of women, aged 18 to 49 years, made up the cohort. For each donor, CD4 naive and CD4 memory were each given three plates, CD8 naive was given two plates, and CD8 memory was given one plate. Blood TCR repertoires of roughly five healthy adults were deeply sequenced to estimate repertoire size and the extent of clonotype sharing between individuals. To increase sequencing depth and limit assay-specific biases, different laboratories used diverse techniques to prepare libraries and sequence TCR repertoires. Per donor, leukapheresis produced somewhere between about 0.94 and 10 billion PBMCs.

The paper as a whole reports these results and caveats: Compared with non-shared clonotypes, clonotypes shared by all four sorted-subset donors had higher generation probabilities. Only blood was sampled, and tissue TCR repertoires likely differ from those in blood. Incomplete sequencing was indicated by rarefaction of sorted-subset datasets, despite the large sequencing depth. Pairwise subsampling led to the expectation that sequencing depth would affect the degree of clonotype sharing among donors. Larger estimated clonotype richness was generally found for naive subsets than for memory subsets. Sharing across a few donors was observed for 5% to 6.5% of naive CD4, over 3% of naive CD8, 2.3% of memory CD4, and roughly 0.43% of memory CD8 clonotypes. The genetic and exposure-history diversity represented was limited by the small number of donors.

Trimming takes 3 bases from V and 2 bases from J, and the germline ends sit 12 bases apart. In the germline V gene (reference sequence), CDR1 corresponds to LNHDA and CDR2 to SQIVND. The CDR3 measures 15 amino acids from cysteine to phenylalanine. Here the CDR3 DNA is all that survives: 45 bases in frame from base 1. The donors were healthy, HIV-negative adults who had no recently reported acute infections or vaccinations. Every donor was a Caucasian adult living in Nashville, Tennessee, USA. Magnetic negative selection was used to enrich CD4+ T cells, after which naive cells were positively selected on CD45RA and the negative fraction became the memory subset. After blood collection by leukapheresis, PBMCs were isolated using Ficoll-Histopaque density gradient centrifugation and then cryopreserved in the vapor phase of liquid nitrogen. Purity and quantity of every magnetically sorted T cell population were checked by analytical flow cytometry. Genomic DNA was isolated from every sorted fraction and measured by UV absorbance on a Nanodrop 2000c.

The specimen sequenced was memory CD4+ T cells sorted from blood. The cell subset or site label of this sample denotes: CD45RA-negative fraction. The sequence joins TRBV19 to TRBJ2-3, with the D gene not confidently named. This TCR was sampled from a woman in her twenties or thirties in good health. The CDR3 corresponds to CASSMARIPTDTQYF. The DNA is TGTGCCAGTAGTATGGCTAGAATCCCCACAGATACGCAGTATTTT. Where the CDR3 stops, the reference TRBV19 and TRBJ2-3 genes take over; the full variable domain is DGGITQSPKYLFRKEGQNVTLSCEQNLNHDAMYWYRQDPGQGLRLIYYSQIVNDFQKGDIAEGYSVSREKKESFPLTVTSAQKNPTAFYLCASSMARIPTDTQYFGPGTRLTVL.